Shown below are 26 T cell receptor beta chains from a single sample sequenced in a study of cytomegalovirus exposure and HLA in healthy donors. PCR used 60 Vbeta primers and 13 Jbeta primers. The assay was immunoSEQ multiplex PCR, and TCRdb's table has in-frame clones only and misses some. The sample includes about 190,000 clones, more than 9.5% of them seen just once. Sequencing used PBMCs. The receptors stem from a man over 45 in good health and CMV-seropositive.

This chain connects TRBV27 to TRBJ2-6; TRBD1 matches 8 bases. The CDR3 consists of 16 residues. V trimming: 5 bases; J trimming: 1 base; junction bases outside the gene matches: 4. Per the germline V gene, CDR1 is MNHEY and CDR2 is SMNVEV (reference sequence). The CDR3 nucleotides are TGTGCCAGCAGTCCCAGGGGGCGATCTGGGGCCAACGTCCTGACTTTC. Amino acid sequence: CASSPRGRSGANVLTF.

This clone was detected a few times. V usage is TRBV4-1 and J usage is TRBJ2-7; possible D gene TRBD2, 5 bases. The CDR3 sequence is 12 residues long. Trimming pared 6 bases from V and 7 bases from J, leaving 13 bases between. The germline V gene has CDR1 MGHRA and CDR2 YSYEKL. The DNA of the CDR3 is TGCGCCAGCAGTCTAGCAGAAGGGGAGCAGTACTTC. Its protein is CASSLAEGEQYF.

This clone was picked up a small number of times. This rearrangement joins TRBV19 to TRBJ1-1; D is unresolved. The germline gives CDR1 LNHDA, CDR2 SQIVND (reference sequence). The CDR3 contains 14 residues. Between the trimmed V and J ends, which lost 3 bases and 4 bases, there was a span of 12 bases. The CDR3 DNA reads as TGTGCCAGTAGTATGGGCGGGAGGGCCACTGAAGCTTTCTTT. Amino acid sequence: CASSMGGRATEAFF.

This clone was detected only a few times. The V call is TRBV29-1, the J call TRBJ1-3; 7 nucleotides align to TRBD1. This CDR3 has 13 residues. The germline V gene encodes CDR1 SQVTM and CDR2 ANQGSEA. V trimming: 4 bases; J trimming: 0 bases; junction bases outside the gene matches: 0. CDR3: CSVGDSSGNTIYF. CDR3 bases: TGCAGCGTTGGGGACAGCTCTGGAAACACCATATATTTT.

This clone was picked up a small number of times. The gene calls are TRBV4-2 and TRBJ1-5; D might be TRBD1 (6 bases). Germline assignment: CDR1 LGHNA and CDR2 YNFKEQ. Trimming removed 0 bases at V and 4 bases at J, with 7 bases between. There are 14 residues in the CDR3. This chain's CDR3 is CASSQEQGNQPQHF. CDR3 bases: TGTGCCAGCAGCCAAGAACAGGGAAATCAGCCCCAGCATTTT.

Only a few counts were recorded for this clone. The rearrangement joins TRBV6-6 to TRBJ2-7; D gene unclear. The V and J ends lost 6 bases and 5 bases respectively, with 17 bases between them. CDR1 MNHNY and CDR2 SVGAGI come from the germline V gene (reference sequence). This CDR3 spans 14 amino acids. CDR3 in DNA: TGTGCCAGCAGCCTCGCTGAGCTAGTGGACGAGCAGTACTTC. Its translation is CASSLAELVDEQYF.

The gene calls are TRBV29-1 and TRBJ2-1; 13 nucleotides align to TRBD2. With V trimmed by 7 bases and J by 5 bases, 8 bases remained unmatched. The CDR3 extends over 15 amino acids. Germline values: CDR1 SQVTM, CDR2 ANQGSEA. CDR3 nucleotides: TGCAGCGCTGGGCGGACTAGCGGGGGAAACAATGAGCAGTTCTTC. This codes for CSAGRTSGGNNEQFF.

This clone was observed a few times. The rearrangement joins TRBV30 to TRBJ2-5; D is possibly TRBD1 (6 bases). Germline V gene data show CDR1 as GTSNPN and CDR2 as SVGIG (reference sequence). Trimming shortened V by 1 base and J by 4 bases, and 13 bases separated the two germline ends. The CDR3 contains 14 residues. Here the CDR3 DNA reads TGTGCCTGGAGTGGAGAGGGGGTAGGAGAGACCCAGTACTTC. Its protein product is CAWSGEGVGETQYF.

DNA of the CDR3: TGTGCCAGCAGCTCGGACGGAGGGCCCCGGAACTATGGCTACACCTTC. It is translated as CASSSDGGPRNYGYTF. The chain employs TRBV5-4 and TRBJ1-2, with unresolved D. The V and J ends lost 3 bases and 2 bases respectively, with 17 bases between them. The CDR3 consists of 16 residues. Germline V CDR1 and CDR2: SGHNT, YYREEE (reference sequence).

This clone was seen a handful of times. The chain employs TRBV6-1 and TRBJ2-7; TRBD1 is a possible D gene (5 bases). This CDR3 spans 13 amino acids. Deletions cut 6 bases from V and 6 bases from J, with 15 bases between. Germline CDR1 is MNHNS and CDR2 is SASEGT. This CDR3 is CASSTQGVSEQYF. The CDR3 DNA reads TGTGCCAGCAGCACCCAAGGGGTTTCCGAGCAGTACTTC.

The rearrangement joins TRBV5-4 to TRBJ1-1; 9 positions agree with TRBD1. This CDR3 contains 14 residues. From germline, CDR1 is SGHNT and CDR2 YYREEE (reference sequence). The ends lost 3 bases at V and 5 bases at J; junction bases unmatched: 5. CDR3 protein: CASSSPGQGTEAFF. The CDR3 DNA follows: TGTGCCAGCAGCTCGCCGGGACAGGGAACTGAAGCTTTCTTT.

This clone was seen only a few times. Other DNA sequences in the sample encode the same CDR3. V and J are TRBV5-1 and TRBJ2-1; 12 bases match TRBD2. With V trimmed by 2 bases and J by 3 bases, 0 bases remained unmatched. The germline V gene has CDR1 SGHRS and CDR2 YFSETQ. The CDR3 totals 15 residues. The CDR3 here is CASSLLAGGYNEQFF. The CDR3 nucleotides are TGCGCCAGCAGCTTACTAGCGGGGGGCTACAATGAGCAGTTCTTC.

The V gene is TRBV5-1, the J gene TRBJ1-4; the match to TRBD1 covers 9 bases. This CDR3 is 15 amino acids long. The V gene end was trimmed by 3 bases and the J gene end by 3 bases; junction bases not matched to a gene: 3. Germline lookup yields CDR1 SGHRS and CDR2 YFSETQ. The CDR3 DNA sequence: TGCGCCAGCAGCTATCGACAGGGGGCTAATGAAAAACTGTTTTTT. Protein sequence: CASSYRQGANEKLFF.

V and J are TRBV30 and TRBJ2-5, with 7 bases that match TRBD1. V was pared by 1 base and J by 5 bases, with 4 bases of the junction left unmatched. Germline assignment: CDR1 GTSNPN and CDR2 SVGIG (reference sequence). The CDR3 is 13 amino acids. The CDR3 coding sequence is TGTGCCTGGAGTGGGACAGGTCGCGAGACCCAGTACTTC. Translating gives CAWSGTGRETQYF. The full variable domain, in which reference TRBV30 and TRBJ2-5 provide the parts outside the CDR3, is SQTIHQWPATLVQPVGSPLSLECTVEGTSNPNLYWYRQAAGRGLQLLFYSVGIGQISSEVPQNLSASRPQDRQFILSSKKLLLSDSGFYLCAWSGTGRETQYFGPGTRLLVL.

V and J are TRBV12-2 and TRBJ1-1; TRBD1, the D gene given by the table, was not confirmed from the DNA. TRBV12-2 is recorded as a pseudogene. The CDR3 consists of 13 residues. This CDR3 is CASRLRQGAGAFF. The CDR3 coding sequence is TGTGCAAGTCGCTTACGACAGGGGGCCGGAGCTTTCTTT.

V is TRBV6-6 and J is TRBJ1-6; no definite D call. The germline V and J ends were trimmed by 6 bases and 10 bases, with 16 bases remaining between them. CDR3 length: 14 amino acids. Germline lookup yields CDR1 MNHNY and CDR2 SVGAGI (reference sequence). The chain's CDR3 is CASRLLRGGSPLHF. The DNA of the CDR3 is TGTGCCAGCAGGTTACTTCGGGGTGGCTCACCCCTCCACTTT.

In its sample, this clone was seen a few times. The chain recombines TRBV7-3 with TRBJ2-3; 8 bases line up with TRBD1. The ends lost 6 bases at V and 4 bases at J; junction bases unmatched: 6. This CDR3 spans 14 amino acids. Looked up from germline, CDR1 is SGHTA and CDR2 is FQGTGA. This CDR3 is CASRRSGGPDTQYF. CDR3 DNA sequence: TGTGCCAGCAGACGATCAGGGGGCCCAGATACGCAGTATTTT.

Worth noting for this clone: The same CDR3 arises from other DNA sequences in this sample as well. This chain links TRBV29-1 with TRBJ2-5, with a possible D match to TRBD1 (5 bases). The CDR3 consists of 11 residues. The V gene's germline CDR1 is SQVTM and CDR2 ANQGSEA. V lost 4 bases, J lost 5 bases, and 8 bases lay in between. The CDR3 is CSVAPGETQYF. In DNA form, the CDR3 reads TGCAGCGTTGCCCCAGGGGAGACCCAGTACTTC.

V and J are TRBV27 and TRBJ1-6; D not resolved. The ends were cut back, 5 bases at V and 7 bases at J, with 12 bases in the middle. This CDR3 spans 14 amino acids. Germline values: CDR1 MNHEY, CDR2 SMNVEV (reference sequence). CDR3 in DNA: TGTGCCAGCAGTCCATTACAAACCAATTCACCCCTCCACTTT. Translating gives CASSPLQTNSPLHF.

This clone was detected a few times. The CDR3 region has the DNA TGTGCCAGCACGCCCCAGGCTGATCAAAATCAGCCCCAGCATTTT. It encodes CASTPQADQNQPQHF. The chain recombines TRBV27 with TRBJ1-5; D unclear. The CDR3 is 15 residues long. CDR1 is MNHEY and CDR2 is SMNVEV in the germline V gene (reference sequence). The V gene lost 7 bases and the J gene lost 4 bases, with 17 bases spanning the gap.

This clone showed up just a few times. The chain carries TRBV30 and TRBJ1-4; no definite D call. From germline, CDR1 is GTSNPN and CDR2 SVGIG (reference sequence). Trimming removed 4 bases from V and 2 bases from J, with 8 bases in between. The CDR3 has 13 residues. This CDR3 is CAWISQTNEKLFF. CDR3 coding DNA: TGTGCCTGGATTTCCCAGACTAATGAAAAACTGTTTTTT. Based on the CDR3 plus reference TRBV30 and TRBJ1-4, the full variable domain is SQTIHQWPATLVQPVGSPLSLECTVEGTSNPNLYWYRQAAGRGLQLLFYSVGIGQISSEVPQNLSASRPQDRQFILSSKKLLLSDSGFYLCAWISQTNEKLFFGSGTQLSVL.

This chain connects TRBV6-5 to TRBJ1-5, with TRBD1 matching over 9 bases. Germline V lookup: CDR1 MNHEY, CDR2 SVGAGI. V dropped 6 bases and J dropped 2; count of bases not matched to a gene: 5. CDR3 length equals 15 residues. CDR3 residues: CASRIDRGGNQPQHF. The CDR3 nucleotides read TGTGCCAGCAGGATTGACAGGGGGGGCAATCAGCCCCAGCATTTT.

The chain uses TRBV5-1 and TRBJ2-7, with 8 nucleotides matching TRBD2. Germline assignment: CDR1 SGHRS and CDR2 YFSETQ. After removal of 1 base from V and 0 bases from J, the junction contained 9 bases not matched to a gene. The CDR3 is made up of 17 amino acids. The CDR3 is CASSLKGSGASSYEQYF. The CDR3 DNA sequence: TGCGCCAGCAGCTTGAAGGGTAGCGGGGCTAGCTCCTACGAGCAGTACTTC.

The rearrangement uses TRBV28 and TRBJ1-4; 8 nucleotides line up with TRBD1. The CDR3 has 16 amino acids. In germline, CDR1 is MDHEN, CDR2 SYDVKM. V lost 1 base and J lost 8; bases outside the gene matches: 9. DNA of the CDR3: TGTGCCAGCAGTTTATCGCAGGGGGCTGTAAGGGAAAAACTGTTTTTT. This translates into CASSLSQGAVREKLFF.

This clone was recorded a few times. This chain uses TRBV18 with TRBJ1-4; D is ambiguous. The CDR3 totals 15 residues. The germline V gene encodes CDR1 KGHSH and CDR2 LQKENI. The V and J ends lost 3 bases and 7 bases respectively, with 15 bases between them. CDR3 sequence: CASSPASLGSEKLFF. In DNA, the CDR3 is TGTGCCAGCTCACCTGCCTCTTTAGGGAGTGAAAAACTGTTTTTT.

The CDR3, as DNA: TGTGCCAGCTCATTCGGACAGGGCAATCAGCCCCAGCATTTT. Its translation is CASSFGQGNQPQHF. V and J are TRBV18 and TRBJ1-5, with TRBD1 matching over 7 bases. V dropped 5 bases and J dropped 2; count of bases not matched to a gene: 3. CDR3 length: 14 residues. CDR1 KGHSH and CDR2 LQKENI come from the germline V gene.